This T cell receptor beta chain emerged from a study of neurological immune-mediated disorders (dated by TCRdb to about 2019). Study-wide context: The study compared peripheral blood TCR-beta repertoires of HTLV-I-associated myelopathy (HAM/TSP) patients, multiple sclerosis patients and healthy controls using UMI-based sequencing. The roughly 110 TCR-beta libraries included longitudinal samples, technical triplicates and paired sorted CD4+ and CD8+ T-cell subsets alongside PBMC samples. The cohort included roughly 71 subjects: roughly 15 with HAM/TSP, around 35 with multiple sclerosis, and 20 healthy controls. General conclusions and limits of the study: Expanded clones from different subjects shared no identical CDR3 amino acid sequences, which suggests that TCR-beta repertoires were private in all groups. TCR clonal expansion was highest in HAM/TSP patients and lowest in MS patients, with MS patients falling below even healthy controls.

This clonotype was recorded many times. Its specific antigen is unknown. It has no much larger one-base neighbor in the sample; base qualities were not kept. cDNA synthesis used template-switch 5'RACE with a primer carrying a 10-nucleotide random unique molecular identifier tagging each TCR transcript. Each sequencing run produced over 180 million TCR-beta sequences covering 15-18 subjects. Total RNA was extracted with the RNeasy kit. The KAPA Real-time Library Amplification kit was used to amplify TCR-beta VDJ regions with primers targeting the TCR constant region and the 5'RACE anchor. Sample indexes and Illumina adaptors were added in a first PCR, after which library yield was increased in a second PCR. After Ampure bead purification, the roughly 650 bp TCR product was size-selected on a 2% E-gel SizeSelection system. Before pooling, library quality was assessed on a Bioanalyzer, concentration was determined with Qubit, and library quantification was performed with the Kapa Library Quantification kit. An Illumina HiSeq 2500 sequenced the libraries paired-end 2 x 150 bp. To increase sequence diversity, about 25-31% phiX was spiked into each library pool. On the authors' methods: The quality-filtered reads were processed with the UMI-based MiGEC pipeline, whose error correction step removed more than 90% of the raw TCR sequences. IMGT germline references were used for aligning VDJ genes, and each clonotype was defined as a unique CDR3 amino acid sequence together with its V-J genes. VDJtools evaluated clonal expansion, Shannon diversity and CDR3 relatedness (CalcPairwiseDistances, ClusterSamples); CLCbio workbench built phylogenetic trees. A clone was classed as expanded if it had 8 or more unique UMIs, a cutoff based on coefficient-of-variation modelling across technical triplicates. The raw public data were reprocessed by TCRdb itself: fastp quality trimming at Q25, MiXCR clonotype calling, in-frame beta chains only. Entries are consolidated by CDR3 protein sequence, retaining the most common genes and DNA. TCRdb, rather than the study authors, made the V and J calls. The sample yields 35,000 to 45,000 distinct CDR3 sequences; more than 6.5% were counted once. Together, the top ten hold roughly 4.5% of the sample.

The germline V gene sets CDR1 to SGHRS and CDR2 to YFSETQ. Trimming costs V 4 bases and J 5 bases, and their ends lie 12 bases apart. The CDR3 spans 13 residues, from the cysteine through the phenylalanine. Only the CDR3 portion is preserved as DNA: 39 bases, with reading frame beginning at the first base. The healthy controls were volunteers from blood banks in Maryland, USA. For unsorted PBMC libraries, 2 million PBMCs were used after storage in RNAlater at -80 degrees C until RNA extraction. Peripheral blood was subjected to Ficoll-Hypaque density gradient centrifugation to isolate PBMCs, which were then cryopreserved in liquid nitrogen.

This receptor was taken from a woman aged 40 to 50 in good health. The chain was built from TRBV5-1 and TRBJ2-5, with TRBD1 as a weak D call on 7 bases. Sequencing used PBMCs. The CDR3 loop reads CASSPTGRETQYF. The nucleotide sequence reads as follows: TGCGCCAGCAGCCCGACAGGGAGGGAGACCCAGTACTTC.